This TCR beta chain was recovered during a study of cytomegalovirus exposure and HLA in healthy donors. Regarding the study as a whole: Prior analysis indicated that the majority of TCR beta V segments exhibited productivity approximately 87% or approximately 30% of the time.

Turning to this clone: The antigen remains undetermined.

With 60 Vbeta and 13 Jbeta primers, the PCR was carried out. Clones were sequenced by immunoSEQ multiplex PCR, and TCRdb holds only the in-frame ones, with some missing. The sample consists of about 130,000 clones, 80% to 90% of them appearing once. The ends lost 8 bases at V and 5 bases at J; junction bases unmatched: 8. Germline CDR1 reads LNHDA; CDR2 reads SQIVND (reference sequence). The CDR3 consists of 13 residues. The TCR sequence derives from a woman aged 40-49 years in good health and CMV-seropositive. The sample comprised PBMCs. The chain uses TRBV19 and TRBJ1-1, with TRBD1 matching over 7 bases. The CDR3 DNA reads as TGTGCCAGTGACAGACAGGGACGGACTGAAGCTTTCTTT. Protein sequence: CASDRQGRTEAFF.